Here is one T cell receptor beta chain with its context. What it binds is unknown. These data are taken from a study of Tregs in tolerant kidney transplant recipients. Across the study: A roughly three-day belatacept mixed lymphocyte reaction, sometimes plus 5-day graft donor restimulation, preceded CD4+CD25+CD127- sorting.

Study-level points and caveats: Findings come from small patient numbers and require larger validation. Tregs expanded with activated donor B cells seemed most donor-specific.

Trimming took 4 bases from V and 4 from J; bases not matched to a gene: 3. Germline CDR1 SGHNT, CDR2 YYREEE (reference sequence). The CDR3 spans 15 residues. The data were produced by immunoSEQ multiplex PCR, yet TCRdb's version contains in-frame clones alone and is incomplete. The table shows around 30,000 clones, with 65% to 85% occurring only once. This receptor was identified in a human donor in good health. This sequence joins TRBV5-4 and TRBJ2-2; 11 positions match TRBD2. Material for sequencing was Tregs from blood cultured with allogeneic cells. The CDR3 DNA reads TGTGCCAGCAGCCCGACTAGCGGGGCCACCGGGGAGCTGTTTTTT. This gives the protein CASSPTSGATGELFF.